The 25 T cell receptor beta chains listed next were all sequenced from one sample in a study of molecular identifiers for immune sequencing clone quantification. TCRdb re-called the PCR reads through MiXCR, storing one row per CDR3 protein. The sample holds around 460,000 distinct CDR3 sequences, 25% seen once. Sequenced: naive CD8+ T cells from blood, with Jurkat cell RNA spiked in. Subset of the sample: FACS-sorted CD8+CD4-CCR7+CD45RA+ naive T cells. These receptors were obtained from a human donor in good health. Some libraries in this study had Jurkat cell RNA spiked in.

The chain has TRBV7-9 and TRBJ2-2, with TRBD2 matching over 9 bases. CDR3 length: 17 residues. Germline loops: CDR1 SEHNR, CDR2 FQNEAQ (reference sequence). Trimming took 5 bases from V and 6 from J; bases not matched to a gene: 13. The CDR3 DNA follows: TGTGCCAGCAGCCAAGGCCCTAGCGGGACGCACCCCGGGGAGCTGTTTTTT. This translates into CASSQGPSGTHPGELFF.

This clonotype has just a few counts. The J gene is TRBJ1-1, the V gene TRBV9; TRBD1 might be the D (5 bases). Germline V gene sequence: CDR1 SGDLS, CDR2 YYNGEE. V lost 4 bases to trimming and J lost 4 bases, with 14 bases between them. The CDR3 extends over 14 amino acids. This CDR3 reads CASSPGMGGTEAFF. The CDR3 region has the DNA TGTGCCAGCAGCCCAGGCATGGGGGGCACTGAAGCTTTCTTT.

A remark on this clonotype: A much larger clonotype is one base distant, so this may be a read error. The V call is TRBV28, the J call TRBJ2-7; 8 bases are a match to TRBD1. The length of the CDR3 is 14 residues. The germline gives CDR1 MDHEN, CDR2 SYDVKM. The CDR3, as DNA: TGTGCCTGCAGGGAACCGGGACAGGAGTACGAGCAGTACTTC. This translates into CACREPGQEYEQYF.

This clonotype was counted a few times. The chain joins TRBV7-9 to TRBJ2-7, with 11 bases aligning to TRBD2. In germline, CDR1 is SEHNR, CDR2 FQNEAQ (reference sequence). CDR3 length: 19 amino acids. After removal of 5 bases from V and 2 bases from J, the junction contained 17 bases not matched to a gene. CDR3 protein: CASSPAGTSGTRGPYEQYF. Here the CDR3 DNA reads TGTGCCAGCAGCCCAGCCGGGACTAGCGGAACCCGGGGGCCCTACGAGCAGTACTTC.

This clonotype was picked up many times. The chain combines TRBV28 with TRBJ1-5, with D tentatively TRBD1 (5 bases). The CDR3 consists of 15 residues. CDR1 MDHEN and CDR2 SYDVKM come from the germline V gene. V was pared by 6 bases and J by 3 bases, with 15 bases between. CDR3 region: CASSFQGESNQPQHF. In nucleotides, the CDR3 is TGTGCCAGCAGCTTTCAAGGGGAGTCCAATCAGCCCCAGCATTTT.

As to this clonotype: The junction does not match germline at one end; this may be a read error. This chain uses TRBV27 with TRBJ2-2; D is possibly TRBD1 or TRBD2 (6 bases each). The CDR3 contains 17 residues. Looked up from germline, CDR1 is MNHEY and CDR2 is SMNVEV (reference sequence). The CDR3 here is CASSSLTGLSSTWELFF. The CDR3 DNA sequence: TGTGCCAGCAGTTCCTTGACAGGACTATCGAGCACCTGGGAGCTGTTTTTT.

The sample holds a few counts of this clonotype. This chain joins TRBV4-3 and TRBJ2-6; D is perhaps TRBD1 or TRBD2 (5 bases each). V was pared by 0 bases and J by 2 bases, with 8 bases between. Germline CDR1 LGHNA, CDR2 YSLEER. The length of the CDR3 is 16 residues. The CDR3 region is CASSQDRDPGANVLTF. In nucleotides, the CDR3 is TGCGCCAGCAGCCAAGATAGGGACCCTGGGGCCAACGTCCTGACTTTC.

The table lists this clonotype with a count of one. A read error may be the cause here, since a much bigger clone is one base away. V and J are TRBV24-1 and TRBJ2-2; perhaps TRBD2 as D (7 bases). V was pared by 10 bases and J by 1 base, with 15 bases between. Germline V gene lookup returns CDR1 KGHDR and CDR2 SFDVKD. The CDR3 sequence is 15 residues long. The DNA for the CDR3 is TGTGCCACGATGGGGGGGCCCGTGAACACCGGGGAGCTGTTTTTT. Its translation: CATMGGPVNTGELFF.

This clonotype was observed at least ten times. The chain has TRBV4-2 and TRBJ2-3; no clear D gene. The CDR3 extends over 17 amino acids. The V gene lost 0 bases and the J gene lost 0 bases, with 13 bases spanning the gap. Germline V lookup: CDR1 LGHNA, CDR2 YNFKEQ. CDR3 DNA sequence: TGTGCCAGCAGCCAAGAGGGCCTGAGTACTAGCACAGATACGCAGTATTTT. The encoded protein is CASSQEGLSTSTDTQYF.

Note on this clonotype: Possible read error: a much larger clone is one base away. The chain has TRBV29-1 and TRBJ2-2; D uncertain. The ends were cut back, 3 bases at V and 7 bases at J, with 6 bases in the middle. Germline CDR1 is SQVTM and CDR2 is ANQGSEA. CDR3 length: 11 residues. CDR3 nucleotide sequence: TGCAGCGTTGAGAGCAACGGGGAGCTGTTTTTT. This gives the protein CSVESNGELFF.

As for this clonotype: A read error may explain this, as a much larger clone is one base away. The V call is TRBV4-3, the J call TRBJ2-3, with unresolved D. Germline-derived CDR1 and CDR2 are LGHNA and YSLEER. Between the trimmed V and J ends, which lost 1 base and 5 bases, there was a span of 13 bases. This CDR3 spans 15 amino acids. For the CDR3, the DNA is TGCGCCAGCAGCCAAGGTCGGATAGCCTTAGATACGCAGTATTTT. Translating gives CASSQGRIALDTQYF.

The rearrangement links TRBV7-9 to TRBJ1-2; D is uncertain. The V gene lost 1 base and the J gene lost 0 bases, with 15 bases spanning the gap. This CDR3 has 17 amino acids. Looked up from germline, CDR1 is SEHNR and CDR2 is FQNEAQ (reference sequence). CDR3 amino acids: CASSLESKRFSNYGYTF. The CDR3 nucleotides are TGTGCCAGCAGCTTAGAGTCCAAAAGGTTTTCTAACTATGGCTACACCTTC.

This clonotype was seen a few times. The rearrangement links TRBV12-3 or TRBV12-4 to TRBJ2-7, with D perhaps given as TRBD1 or TRBD2 (5 bases each). The ends were cut back, 5 bases at V and 2 bases at J, with 13 bases in the middle. This CDR3 has 14 residues. The CDR3 spells CASSPTPGPYEQYF. The CDR3 DNA follows: TGTGCCAGCAGTCCAACGCCGGGACCCTACGAGCAGTACTTC.

This clonotype was counted only a few times. The chain has TRBV19 and TRBJ2-1; D might be TRBD1 (5 bases). Trimming stripped 4 bases from V and 3 bases from J, with 10 bases between. This CDR3 contains 14 residues. Germline V gene data show CDR1 as LNHDA and CDR2 as SQIVND (reference sequence). Here the CDR3 reads CASSKPGFYNEQFF. CDR3 coding DNA: TGTGCCAGTAGTAAGCCAGGGTTCTACAATGAGCAGTTCTTC.

The rearrangement links TRBV6-1 to TRBJ2-1; 8 bases match TRBD2. The trim removed 2 bases at V and 0 bases at J, leaving 6 bases unmatched. Germline assignment: CDR1 MNHNS and CDR2 SASEGT. The CDR3 is made up of 17 amino acids. The CDR3 protein is CASSERKREYSYNEQFF. DNA of the CDR3: TGTGCCAGCAGTGAACGGAAGCGGGAGTACTCCTACAATGAGCAGTTCTTC.

This clonotype was counted between two and nine times. J is TRBJ1-1 and V is TRBV7-2; D not certain. The germline V gene has CDR1 SGHTA and CDR2 FQGNSA. The CDR3 is made up of 15 amino acids. Between the trimmed V and J ends, which lost 1 base and 1 base, there was a span of 10 bases. The CDR3, as DNA: TGTGCCAGCAGCTTAGGTCTTTATACGAACACTGAAGCTTTCTTT. Translation: CASSLGLYTNTEAFF.

This clonotype was seen only a few times. The chain has TRBV27 and TRBJ2-3; D may match TRBD1 or TRBD2 (6 bases each). Germline assignment: CDR1 MNHEY and CDR2 SMNVEV (reference sequence). Trimming removed 4 bases from V and 0 bases from J, with 14 bases in between. This CDR3 has 16 residues. CDR3 sequence (DNA): TGTGCCAGCAGTTCGGAGGGGGGACCTAGCACAGATACGCAGTATTTT. It yields the protein CASSSEGGPSTDTQYF.

This clonotype was counted between two and nine times. The chain employs TRBV27 and TRBJ1-1, with 7 bases matching TRBD1. V gave up 5 bases and J gave up 0 bases; unmatched junction bases: 6. This CDR3 spans 15 amino acids. CDR1 and CDR2 (germline): MNHEY, SMNVEV (reference sequence). CDR3 sequence: CASSPSGGLNTEAFF. The CDR3 region has the DNA TGTGCCAGCAGTCCTTCAGGGGGGCTGAACACTGAAGCTTTCTTT.

The chain employs TRBV7-9 and TRBJ1-2; 10 bases line up with TRBD1. V lost 4 bases to trimming and J lost 2 bases; unmatched junction nucleotides: 10. The CDR3 is 17 residues long. Looked up from germline, CDR1 is SEHNR and CDR2 is FQNEAQ (reference sequence). CDR3 sequence reads: CASSSTGGLMGNYGYTF. In DNA, the CDR3 is TGTGCCAGCAGCTCGACAGGGGGCCTGATGGGAAACTATGGCTACACCTTC.

This clonotype was picked up a small number of times. This chain connects TRBV6-6 to TRBJ2-1; 7 bases are shared with TRBD2. The germline CDR1 and CDR2 sequences are MNHNY and SVGAGI (reference sequence). Trimming cost V 0 bases and J 7 bases; bases outside gene matches: 0. This CDR3 region has 13 residues. CDR3 sequence reads: CASSYSAGNEQFF. CDR3 bases: TGTGCCAGCAGTTACTCAGCGGGGAATGAGCAGTTCTTC.

Comment on this clonotype: The conserved closing phenylalanine or tryptophan is absent in this CDR3, likely reflecting a read error. The chain combines TRBV30 with TRBJ2-3, with 7 bases that match TRBD2. CDR1 is GTSNPN, CDR2 SVGIG, per germline (reference sequence). V lost 2 bases, J lost 4 bases, and 6 bases stayed unmatched. The CDR3 contains 14 residues. DNA for the CDR3: TGTGCCTGGAGTAGAACGGGAGGTGCAGATACGCAGTATCTT. Encoded protein: CAWSRTGGADTQYL.

The rearrangement joins TRBV19 to TRBJ1-5; 11 nucleotides line up with TRBD1. The V and J ends lost 5 bases and 3 bases, in that order; junction bases with no gene match: 3. CDR3 length equals 15 residues. Germline V gives CDR1 LNHDA, CDR2 SQIVND (reference sequence). The CDR3 bases are TGTGCCAGTAGTGTGGACAGGGGGCCCAATCAGCCCCAGCATTTT. It encodes CASSVDRGPNQPQHF.

There are a few counts of this clonotype. The chain links TRBV27 to TRBJ2-1, with 7 positions matching TRBD2. V lost 0 bases, J lost 5 bases, and 22 bases stayed unmatched. Germline lookup yields CDR1 MNHEY and CDR2 SMNVEV (reference sequence). The CDR3 runs to 21 residues. In DNA form, the CDR3 reads TGTGCCAGCAGTTTATCTTCGCTGGGGGTGGCGGGAGTGAACGAAGACAATGAGCAGTTCTTC. Its protein is CASSLSSLGVAGVNEDNEQFF.

This sequence joins TRBV19 and TRBJ1-5, with a possible D match to TRBD1 (6 bases). V gave up 6 bases and J gave up 6 bases, with 18 bases separating them. Per the germline V gene, CDR1 is LNHDA and CDR2 is SQIVND (reference sequence). This CDR3 is 15 amino acids long. In DNA, the CDR3 is TGTGCCAGTAGCACCAGCGGAGGGGGGTTTCAGCCCCAGCATTTT. Its translation: CASSTSGGGFQPQHF. The whole variable domain, remainder taken from reference TRBV19 and TRBJ1-5, is DGGITQSPKYLFRKEGQNVTLSCEQNLNHDAMYWYRQDPGQGLRLIYYSQIVNDFQKGDIAEGYSVSREKKESFPLTVTSAQKNPTAFYLCASSTSGGGFQPQHFGDGTRLSIL.

The V gene is TRBV10-2, the J gene TRBJ1-1; D unresolved. Germline lookup yields CDR1 WSHSY and CDR2 SAAADI. Trimming left V 3 bases short and J 4 bases short, with 6 bases between. The CDR3 has 12 residues. DNA for the CDR3: TGCGCCAGCAGTGAACCGCGCACTGAAGCTTTCTTT. Translation gives CASSEPRTEAFF.